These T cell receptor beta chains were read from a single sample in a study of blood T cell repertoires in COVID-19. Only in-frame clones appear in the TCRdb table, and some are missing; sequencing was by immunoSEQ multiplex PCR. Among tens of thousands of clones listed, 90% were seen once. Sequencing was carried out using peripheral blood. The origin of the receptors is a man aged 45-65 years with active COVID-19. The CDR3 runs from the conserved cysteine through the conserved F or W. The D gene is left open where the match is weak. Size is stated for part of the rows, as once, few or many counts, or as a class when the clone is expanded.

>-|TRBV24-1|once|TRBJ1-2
TGTGCCACCAGTGATTTTGGGCGTGGCTACACCTTC
CATSDFGRGYTF
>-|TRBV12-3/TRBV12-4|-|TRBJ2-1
TGTGCCAGTAAGCTGGAGAATGAGCAGTTCTTC
CASKLENEQFF
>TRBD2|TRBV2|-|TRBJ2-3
TGTGCCAGCAGAGAACAAAGGACTAGCGGGGGGCCACGGGATACGCAGTATTTT
CASREQRTSGGPRDTQYF
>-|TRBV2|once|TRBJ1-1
TGTGCCAGCAGTGAGGACAGTGAAGCTTTCTTT
CASSEDSEAFF
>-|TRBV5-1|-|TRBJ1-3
TGCGCCAGCAGCAACGGTCCAGCGAGCTCTGGAAACACCATATATTTT
CASSNGPASSGNTIYF
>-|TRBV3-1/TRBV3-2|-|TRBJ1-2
TGTGCCAGCAGCCGCGCTGTTTCGGGTCGAAACTATGGCTACACCTTC
CASSRAVSGRNYGYTF
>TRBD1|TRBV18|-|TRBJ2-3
TGTGCCAGCTCACCACGACAGGGGGCAACAGATACGCAGTATTTT
CASSPRQGATDTQYF
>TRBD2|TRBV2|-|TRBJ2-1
TGTGCCAGCAGGATGACTAGCGGGGGGCCTCAGTTCTTC
CASRMTSGGPQFF
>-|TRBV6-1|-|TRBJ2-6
TGTGCCAGCAGTGAAGTAGCCGCCTCTGGGGCCAACGTCCTGACTTTC
CASSEVAASGANVLTF
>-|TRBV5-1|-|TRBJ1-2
TGCGCCAGCAGCCTAGGGTCCTCCGGGGGGAGCTATGGCTACACCTTC
CASSLGSSGGSYGYTF
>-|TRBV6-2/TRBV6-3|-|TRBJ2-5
TGTGCCAGCAGTTATTCGTATATCCAAGAGACCCAGTACTTC
CASSYSYIQETQYF
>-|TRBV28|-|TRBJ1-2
TGTGCCACCACGGCCGCTGACCGGGTCCAAAATGGCTACACCTTC
CATTAADRVQNGYTF
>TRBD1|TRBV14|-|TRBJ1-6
TGTGCCAGCAGAACAGGGGTCTCCTCACCCCTCCACTTT
CASRTGVSSPLHF
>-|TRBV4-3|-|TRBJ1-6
TGCGCCAGCAGCCAAGATCTCTGGGCGAATTCACCCCTCCACTTT
CASSQDLWANSPLHF